The source of this T cell receptor (beta chain) is a study of T cell responses to AZD1222 COVID-19 vaccine. Sequenced by immunoSEQ multiplex PCR; TCRdb stores in-frame clones only, minus some. The sample lists some 88,000 clones; less than 95% were seen once. Study findings and constraints: Unmutated variant regions reportedly attract nearly half of all spike-specific TCRs. Donor demographics were predominantly white British with a female majority; clonal diversity may be underestimated. Dominant CD4 TCR responses targeted spike regions 160-218 and 743-854.

Comments on this clone: Its antigen is currently unknown.

The sequence derives from an adult who received the AZD1222 COVID-19 vaccine. The sample was peripheral blood, taken 28 days after the second AZD1222 dose.

The CDR3 protein is CASSEGPARGYQPQHF. The DNA of the CDR3 is TGTGCCAGCAGTGAAGGACCAGCCAGGGGGTATCAGCCCCAGCATTTT. The rearrangement links TRBV2 to TRBJ1-5; 7 nucleotides match TRBD1. The junction had 8 bases not matched to a gene; V was cut back by 1 base and J by 5 bases. From germline, CDR1 is SNHLY and CDR2 FYNNEI. The CDR3 has 16 amino acids. Using reference TRBV2 and TRBJ1-5 for the parts outside the CDR3, the full variable domain is EPEVTQTPSHQVTQMGQEVILRCVPISNHLYFYWYRQILGQKVEFLVSFYNNEISEKSEIFDDQFSVERPDGSNFTLKIRSTKLEDSAMYFCASSEGPARGYQPQHFGDGTRLSIL.